The 11 T cell receptor beta chains listed next were all sequenced from one sample in a study of blood T cell repertoires in COVID-19. Clones were read by immunoSEQ multiplex PCR, and TCRdb kept only the in-frame ones, dropping some. Of tens of thousands of clones detected, just over 85% appear once; the ten largest clones hold approximately 5.5%. The sample taken for sequencing was peripheral blood. The origin of the receptors is a human donor in a cohort sampled during active COVID-19.

The rearrangement links TRBV7-2 to TRBJ1-5, with D possibly matching TRBD1 (5 bases). The CDR3 consists of 15 residues. V lost 1 base to trimming and J lost 4 bases, with 11 bases between them. The germline CDR1 and CDR2 sequences are SGHTA and FQGNSA. The DNA for the CDR3 is TGTGCCAGCAGCTTAGACGGGGGTAGGAATCAGCCCCAGCATTTT. Translated, it gives CASSLDGGRNQPQHF.

This chain uses TRBV2 with TRBJ2-1; the match to TRBD2 covers 8 bases. The CDR3 length is 16 residues. With 3 bases clipped from V and 4 bases from J, the junction kept 8 bases outside the gene matches. Per germline, CDR1 SNHLY and CDR2 FYNNEI. The DNA of the CDR3 is TGTGCCAGCAGTGAGACGATAGCGGGATGGTACAATGAGCAGTTCTTC. Its protein product is CASSETIAGWYNEQFF.

The chain is built from TRBV6-5 and TRBJ1-2; TRBD1 aligns across 10 bases. The J segment lost 7 bases and the V segment lost 10 bases, leaving 12 bases of the junction unmatched. There are 14 residues in the CDR3. Germline CDR1 MNHEY, CDR2 SVGAGI. In DNA, the CDR3 is TGTGCCACAACTACCGGGACAGGGGTGGTTGGCTACACCTTC. The encoded protein is CATTTGTGVVGYTF.

The rearrangement links TRBV11-2 to TRBJ2-1, with D possibly matching TRBD2 (6 bases). The CDR3 loop spans 12 amino acids. Trimming removed 2 bases from V and 8 bases from J, with 7 bases in between. The germline CDR1 and CDR2 sequences are SGHAT and FQNNGV. The CDR3 region is CASSLWGDEQFF. CDR3 nucleotides: TGTGCCAGCAGCTTATGGGGGGATGAGCAGTTCTTC. Full variable domain (rest looked up from reference TRBV11-2 and TRBJ2-1): EAGVAQSPRYKIIEKRQSVAFWCNPISGHATLYWYQQILGQGPKLLIQFQNNGVVDDSQLPKDRFSAERLKGVDSTLKIQPAKLEDSAVYLCASSLWGDEQFFGPGTRLTVL.

The genes are TRBV6-2 or TRBV6-3 and TRBJ2-5; the match to TRBD2 covers 14 bases. The CDR3 spans 17 residues. J was trimmed by 8 bases and V by 0 bases; bases with no gene match: 8. From germline, CDR1 is MNHEY and CDR2 SVGEGT. CDR3 bases: TGTGCCAGCAGTTACTCGAACCCGGGACTAGCGGGGGAAACCCAGTACTTC. It translates to CASSYSNPGLAGETQYF.

This chain uses TRBV5-1 with TRBJ1-4, with D maybe TRBD1 (5 bases). In germline, CDR1 is SGHRS, CDR2 YFSETQ. CDR3 length: 16 amino acids. V was pared by 0 bases and J by 8 bases, with 17 bases between. DNA for the CDR3: TGCGCCAGCAGCTTGGCCCCGGGGCGGGGGAAAGAAAAACTGTTTTTT. Encoded protein: CASSLAPGRGKEKLFF.

The chain carries TRBV5-1 and TRBJ2-7, with D possibly matching TRBD2 (5 bases). V gave up 0 bases and J gave up 3 bases, with 10 bases separating them. This CDR3 comprises 14 residues. Germline V gene data show CDR1 as SGHRS and CDR2 as YFSETQ. CDR3 protein: CASSLVGGLYEQYF. CDR3 nucleotides: TGCGCCAGCAGCTTGGTGGGCGGACTCTACGAGCAGTACTTC. Looking up the rest from reference TRBV5-1 and TRBJ2-7 gives the full variable domain: KAGVTQTPRYLIKTRGQQVTLSCSPISGHRSVSWYQQTPGQGLQFLFEYFSETQRNKGNFPGRFSGRQFSNSRSEMNVSTLELGDSALYLCASSLVGGLYEQYFGPGTRLTVT.

The chain couples TRBV4-1 to TRBJ2-3, with 11 positions matching TRBD2. The J segment lost 5 bases and the V segment lost 0 bases, leaving 10 bases of the junction unmatched. The length of the CDR3 is 18 residues. In germline, CDR1 is MGHRA, CDR2 YSYEKL. The CDR3: CASSQEGFLAGGVDTQYF. The CDR3 nucleotides are TGCGCCAGCAGCCAAGAAGGATTCTTAGCGGGAGGGGTAGATACGCAGTATTTT.

The rearrangement joins TRBV5-6 to TRBJ1-3; unclear D gene. The germline CDR1 and CDR2 sequences are SGHDT and YYEEEE. The CDR3 loop spans 15 amino acids. Trimming left V 5 bases short and J 4 bases short, with 16 bases between. CDR3 sequence (DNA): TGTGCCAGCAGGCTGGAGGGTGTTTCGGGAAACACCATATATTTT. Its protein is CASRLEGVSGNTIYF.

V and J are TRBV3-1 (or the pseudogene TRBV3-2) and TRBJ1-2, with TRBD1 matching over 8 bases. The CDR3 runs 14 residues. Germline values: CDR1 LGHDT, CDR2 YNNKEL (reference sequence). After removal of 3 bases from V and 4 bases from J, the junction contained 4 bases not matched to a gene. The CDR3 sequence is CASSHSGQGYGYTF. The CDR3 DNA is TGTGCCAGCAGCCATTCCGGACAGGGCTATGGCTACACCTTC.

This chain connects TRBV2 to TRBJ2-5; 7 positions match TRBD2. The CDR3 is 14 amino acids. Germline loops: CDR1 SNHLY, CDR2 FYNNEI. V was pared by 3 bases and J by 7 bases, with 8 bases of the junction left unmatched. The CDR3 region is CASSEVPSGGTQYF. The CDR3 DNA is TGTGCCAGCAGTGAGGTCCCTAGCGGAGGGACCCAGTACTTC.